Reported below is one T cell receptor (beta chain). This entry comes from a study of T-cell reconstitution after alpha-beta-depleted transplantation in children. CDR1 MDHEN and CDR2 SYDVKM come from the germline V gene. The CDR3 spans 13 residues. Deletions cut 9 bases from V and 4 bases from J, with 16 bases between. Unique molecular identifiers featured in how the TCRbeta library was prepared. One entry per CDR3 protein, called by TCRdb with MiXCR from the PCR reads. The table shows about 610,000 distinct CDR3 sequences, with roughly a tenth occurring only once. This chain joins TRBV28 and TRBJ2-7; a weak D match, TRBD2 (6 bases). The input for sequencing was PBMCs from the stem cell graft donor, taken from the stem cell graft. This sequence was found in a human donor who donated a stem cell graft to a child with acute myeloid leukemia. The CDR3: CASRAGVLYEQYF. The CDR3 nucleotides are TGTGCCAGTAGAGCGGGCGTACTATACGAGCAGTACTTC.